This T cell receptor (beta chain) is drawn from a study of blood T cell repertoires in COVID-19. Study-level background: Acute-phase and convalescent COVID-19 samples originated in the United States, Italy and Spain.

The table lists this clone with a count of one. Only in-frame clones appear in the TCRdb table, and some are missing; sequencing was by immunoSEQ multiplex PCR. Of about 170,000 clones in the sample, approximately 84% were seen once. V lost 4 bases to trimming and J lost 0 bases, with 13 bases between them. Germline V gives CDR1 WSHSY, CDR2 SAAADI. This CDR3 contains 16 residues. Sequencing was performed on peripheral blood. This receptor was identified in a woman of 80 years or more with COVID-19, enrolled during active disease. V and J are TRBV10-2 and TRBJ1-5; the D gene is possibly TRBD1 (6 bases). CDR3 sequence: CASSGQTGISNQPQHF. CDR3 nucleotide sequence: TGCGCCAGCAGTGGGCAAACAGGGATTAGCAATCAGCCCCAGCATTTT.